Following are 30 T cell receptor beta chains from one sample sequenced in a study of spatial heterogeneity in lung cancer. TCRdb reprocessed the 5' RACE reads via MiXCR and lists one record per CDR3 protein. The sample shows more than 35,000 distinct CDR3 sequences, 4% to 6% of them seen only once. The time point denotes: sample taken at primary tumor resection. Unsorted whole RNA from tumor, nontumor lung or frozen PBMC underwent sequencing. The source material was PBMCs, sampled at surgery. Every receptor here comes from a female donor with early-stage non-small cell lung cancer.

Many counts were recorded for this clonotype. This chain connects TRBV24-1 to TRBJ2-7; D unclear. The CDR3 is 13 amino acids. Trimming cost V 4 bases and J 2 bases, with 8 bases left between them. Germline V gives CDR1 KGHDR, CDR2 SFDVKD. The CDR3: CATSDPLTYEQYF. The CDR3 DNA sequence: TGTGCCACCAGTGACCCCCTCACCTACGAGCAGTACTTC.

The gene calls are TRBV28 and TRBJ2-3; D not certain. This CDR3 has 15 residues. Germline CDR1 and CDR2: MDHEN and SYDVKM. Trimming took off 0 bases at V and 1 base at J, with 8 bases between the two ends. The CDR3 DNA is TGTGCCAGCAGTTTATGGTCGTCGGGCACAGATACGCAGTATTTT. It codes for CASSLWSSGTDTQYF.

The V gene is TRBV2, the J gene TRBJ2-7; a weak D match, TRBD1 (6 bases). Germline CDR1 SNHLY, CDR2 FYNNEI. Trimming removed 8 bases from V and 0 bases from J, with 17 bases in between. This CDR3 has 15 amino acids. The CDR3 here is CASLYDQGSSYEQYF. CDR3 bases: TGTGCCAGCCTGTACGACCAGGGGAGCTCCTACGAGCAGTACTTC.

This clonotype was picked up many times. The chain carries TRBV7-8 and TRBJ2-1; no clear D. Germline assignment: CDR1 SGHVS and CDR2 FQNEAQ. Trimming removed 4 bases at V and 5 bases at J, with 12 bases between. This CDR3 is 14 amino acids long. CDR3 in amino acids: CASSYGVRNNEQFF. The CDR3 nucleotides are TGTGCCAGCAGCTATGGCGTACGAAACAATGAGCAGTTCTTC.

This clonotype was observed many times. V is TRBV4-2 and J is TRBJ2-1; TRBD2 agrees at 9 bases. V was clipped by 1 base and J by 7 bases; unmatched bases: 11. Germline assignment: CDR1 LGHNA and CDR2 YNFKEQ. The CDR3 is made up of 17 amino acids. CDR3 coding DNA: TGTGCCAGCAGCCAAGGGCTCATAGCGGGAGATTCGAATGAGCAGTTCTTC. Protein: CASSQGLIAGDSNEQFF.

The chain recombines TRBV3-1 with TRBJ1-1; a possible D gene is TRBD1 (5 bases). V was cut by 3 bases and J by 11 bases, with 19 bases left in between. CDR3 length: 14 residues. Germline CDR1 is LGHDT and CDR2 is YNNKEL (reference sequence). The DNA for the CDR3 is TGTGCCAGCAGCCAGGTCTCGGCAGGGCAAGATGCTTTCTTT. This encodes CASSQVSAGQDAFF.

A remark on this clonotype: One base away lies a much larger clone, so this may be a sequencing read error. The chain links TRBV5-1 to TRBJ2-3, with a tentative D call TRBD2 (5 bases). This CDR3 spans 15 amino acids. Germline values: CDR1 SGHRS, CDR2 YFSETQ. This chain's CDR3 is CASGFGGLGTDTQYF. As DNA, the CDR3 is TGCGCCAGCGGCTTTGGCGGGCTGGGGACAGATACGCAGTATTTT.

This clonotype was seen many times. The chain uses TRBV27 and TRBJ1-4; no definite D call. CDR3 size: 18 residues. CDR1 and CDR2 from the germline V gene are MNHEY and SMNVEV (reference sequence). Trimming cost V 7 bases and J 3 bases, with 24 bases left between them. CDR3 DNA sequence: TGTGCCAGCACCCTAACTAGATCTGCTCCATTGGCTAATGAAAAACTGTTTTTT. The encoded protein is CASTLTRSAPLANEKLFF.

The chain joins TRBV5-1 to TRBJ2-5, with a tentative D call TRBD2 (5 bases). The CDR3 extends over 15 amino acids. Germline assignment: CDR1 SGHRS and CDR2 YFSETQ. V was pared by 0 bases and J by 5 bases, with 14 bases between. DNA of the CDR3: TGCGCCAGCAGCTTGGCCTCCTTTAGCGAGGAGACCCAGTACTTC. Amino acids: CASSLASFSEETQYF.

The CDR3 bases are TGTGCCAGCTCACCACCGGGACACCATTTCTCTGGAAACACCATATATTTT. Encoded protein: CASSPPGHHFSGNTIYF. The chain is built from TRBV18 and TRBJ1-3; TRBD1 might be the D (6 bases). The germline gives CDR1 KGHSH, CDR2 LQKENI. V was shortened by 0 bases and J by 0 bases, with 12 bases between the two germline ends. The CDR3 runs 17 residues. The variable domain in full, completed from reference TRBV18 and TRBJ1-3, reads NAGVMQNPRHLVRRRGQEARLRCSPMKGHSHVYWYRQLPEEGLKFMVYLQKENIIDESGMPKERFSAEFPKEGPSILRIQQVVRGDSAAYFCASSPPGHHFSGNTIYFGEGSWLTVV.

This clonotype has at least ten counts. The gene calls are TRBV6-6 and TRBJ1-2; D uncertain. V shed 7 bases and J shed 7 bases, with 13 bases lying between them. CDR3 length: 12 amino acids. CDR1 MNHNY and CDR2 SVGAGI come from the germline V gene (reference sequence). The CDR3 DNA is TGTGCCAGCACCCCGCTCGGCGGTGGCTACACCTTC. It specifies CASTPLGGGYTF.

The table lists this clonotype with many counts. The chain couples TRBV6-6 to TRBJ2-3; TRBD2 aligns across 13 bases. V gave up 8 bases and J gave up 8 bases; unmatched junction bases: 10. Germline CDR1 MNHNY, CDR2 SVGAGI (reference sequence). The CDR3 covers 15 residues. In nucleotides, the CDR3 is TGTGCCAGCTGTTGGACGGGACTAGCGGGAAGTACGCAGTATTTT. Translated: CASCWTGLAGSTQYF.

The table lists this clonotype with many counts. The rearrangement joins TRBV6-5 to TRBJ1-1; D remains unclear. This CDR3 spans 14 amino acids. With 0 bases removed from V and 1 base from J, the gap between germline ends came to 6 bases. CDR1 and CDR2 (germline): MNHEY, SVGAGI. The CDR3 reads CASSYSASNTEAFF. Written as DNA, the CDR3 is TGTGCCAGCAGTTACTCGGCCTCGAACACTGAAGCTTTCTTT.

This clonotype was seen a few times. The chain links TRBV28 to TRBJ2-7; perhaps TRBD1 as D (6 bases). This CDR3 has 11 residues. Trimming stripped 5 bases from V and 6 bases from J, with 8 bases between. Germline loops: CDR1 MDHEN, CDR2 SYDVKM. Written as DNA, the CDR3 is TGTGCCAGCAGTCCAGGGGCCGAGCAGTACTTC. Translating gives CASSPGAEQYF.

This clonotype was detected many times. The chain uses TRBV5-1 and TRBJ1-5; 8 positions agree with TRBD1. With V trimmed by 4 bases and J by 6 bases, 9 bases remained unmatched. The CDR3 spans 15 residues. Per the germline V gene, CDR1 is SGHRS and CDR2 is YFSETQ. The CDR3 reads CASSVRTGKFQPQHF. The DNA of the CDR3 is TGCGCCAGCAGCGTAAGGACAGGGAAATTTCAGCCCCAGCATTTT. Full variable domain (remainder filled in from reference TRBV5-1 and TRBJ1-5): KAGVTQTPRYLIKTRGQQVTLSCSPISGHRSVSWYQQTPGQGLQFLFEYFSETQRNKGNFPGRFSGRQFSNSRSEMNVSTLELGDSALYLCASSVRTGKFQPQHFGDGTRLSIL.

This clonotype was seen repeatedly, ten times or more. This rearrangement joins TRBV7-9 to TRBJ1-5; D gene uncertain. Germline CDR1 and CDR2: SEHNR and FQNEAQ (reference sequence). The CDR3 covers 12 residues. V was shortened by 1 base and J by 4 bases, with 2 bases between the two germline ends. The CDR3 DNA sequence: TGTGCCAGCAGCTTAGTGAATCAGCCCCAGCATTTT. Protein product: CASSLVNQPQHF.

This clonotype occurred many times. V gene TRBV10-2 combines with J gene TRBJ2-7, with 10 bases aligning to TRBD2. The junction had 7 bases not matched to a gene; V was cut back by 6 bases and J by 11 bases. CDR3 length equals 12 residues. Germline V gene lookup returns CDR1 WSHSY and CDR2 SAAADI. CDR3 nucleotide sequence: TGCGCCAGCAGCCCCGCTAGCGGGGGAGAGTACTTC. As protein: CASSPASGGEYF.

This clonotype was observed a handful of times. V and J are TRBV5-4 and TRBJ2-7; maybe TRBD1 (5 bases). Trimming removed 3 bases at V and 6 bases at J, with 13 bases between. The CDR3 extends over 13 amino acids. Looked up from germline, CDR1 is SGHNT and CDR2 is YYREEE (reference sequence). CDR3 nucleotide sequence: TGTGCCAGCAGCTCGGACAACCGGCTCGAGCAGTACTTC. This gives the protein CASSSDNRLEQYF.

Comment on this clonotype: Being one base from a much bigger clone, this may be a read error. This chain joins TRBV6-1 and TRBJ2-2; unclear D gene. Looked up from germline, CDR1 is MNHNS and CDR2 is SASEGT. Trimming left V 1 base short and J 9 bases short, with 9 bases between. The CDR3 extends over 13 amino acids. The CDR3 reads CASSEGGKWELFF. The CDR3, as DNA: TGTGCCAGCAGTGAAGGTGGAAAATGGGAGCTGTTTTTT.

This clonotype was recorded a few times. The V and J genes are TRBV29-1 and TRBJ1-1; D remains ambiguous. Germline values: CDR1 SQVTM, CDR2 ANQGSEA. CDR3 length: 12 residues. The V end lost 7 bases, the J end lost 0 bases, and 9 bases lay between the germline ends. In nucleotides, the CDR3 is TGCAGCGCCTCCCTGATGAACACTGAAGCTTTCTTT. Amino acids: CSASLMNTEAFF. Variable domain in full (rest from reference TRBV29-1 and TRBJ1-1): SAVISQKPSRDICQRGTSLTIQCQVDSQVTMMFWYRQQPGQSLTLIATANQGSEATYESGFVIDKFPISRPNLTFSTLTVSNMSPEDSSIYLCSASLMNTEAFFGQGTRLTVV.

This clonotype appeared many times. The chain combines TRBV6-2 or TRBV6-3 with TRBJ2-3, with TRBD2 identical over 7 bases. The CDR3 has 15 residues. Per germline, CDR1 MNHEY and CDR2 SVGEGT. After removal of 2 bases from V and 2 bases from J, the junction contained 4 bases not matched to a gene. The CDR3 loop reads CASSYAGANTDTQYF. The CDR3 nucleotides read TGTGCCAGCAGTTACGCGGGAGCGAACACAGATACGCAGTATTTT.

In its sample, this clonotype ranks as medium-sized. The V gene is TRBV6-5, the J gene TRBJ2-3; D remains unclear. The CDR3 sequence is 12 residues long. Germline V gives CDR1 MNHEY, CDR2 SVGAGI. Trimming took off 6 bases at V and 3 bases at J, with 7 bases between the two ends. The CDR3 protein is CASSHGTDTQYF. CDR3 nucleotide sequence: TGTGCCAGCAGCCACGGGACAGATACGCAGTATTTT.

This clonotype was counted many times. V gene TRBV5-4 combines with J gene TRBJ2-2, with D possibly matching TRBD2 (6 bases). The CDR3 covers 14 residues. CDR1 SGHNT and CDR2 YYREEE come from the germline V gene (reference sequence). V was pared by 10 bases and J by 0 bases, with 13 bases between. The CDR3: CAWAGHPNTGELFF. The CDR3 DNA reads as TGTGCCTGGGCGGGGCACCCGAACACCGGGGAGCTGTTTTTT.

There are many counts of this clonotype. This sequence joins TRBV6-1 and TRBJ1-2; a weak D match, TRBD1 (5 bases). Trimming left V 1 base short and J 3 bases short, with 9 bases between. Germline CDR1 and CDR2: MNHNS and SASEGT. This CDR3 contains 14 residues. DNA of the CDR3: TGTGCCAGCAGTGAAGGGGGGTTCGACTATGGCTACACCTTC. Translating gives CASSEGGFDYGYTF.

This chain's CDR3 is CSAGYDVGNTQYF. In DNA form, the CDR3 reads TGCAGTGCTGGCTACGATGTGGGGAATACGCAGTATTTT. V gene TRBV20-1 combines with J gene TRBJ2-3; D is undetermined. CDR3 size: 13 residues. V lost 5 bases to trimming and J lost 7 bases, with 16 bases between them. Germline V lookup: CDR1 DFQATT, CDR2 SNEGSKA (reference sequence).

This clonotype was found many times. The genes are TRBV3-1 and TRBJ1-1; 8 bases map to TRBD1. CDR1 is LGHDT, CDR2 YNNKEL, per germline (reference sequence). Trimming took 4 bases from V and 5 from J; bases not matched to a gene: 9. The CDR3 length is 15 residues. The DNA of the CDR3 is TGTGCCAGCAGCCCCAGTGACAGGGGCGTAACTGAAGCTTTCTTT. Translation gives CASSPSDRGVTEAFF. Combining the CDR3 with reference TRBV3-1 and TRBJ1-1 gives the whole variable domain DTAVSQTPKYLVTQMGNDKSIKCEQNLGHDTMYWYKQDSKKFLKIMFSYNNKELIINETVPNRFSPKSPDKAHLNLHINSLELGDSAVYFCASSPSDRGVTEAFFGQGTRLTVV.

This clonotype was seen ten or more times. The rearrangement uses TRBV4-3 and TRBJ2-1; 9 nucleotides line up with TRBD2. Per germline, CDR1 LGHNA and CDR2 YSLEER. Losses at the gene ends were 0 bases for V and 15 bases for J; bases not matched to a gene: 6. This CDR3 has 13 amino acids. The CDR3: CASSQDEGLASFF. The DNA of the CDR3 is TGCGCCAGCAGCCAAGATGAGGGACTAGCCTCGTTCTTC.

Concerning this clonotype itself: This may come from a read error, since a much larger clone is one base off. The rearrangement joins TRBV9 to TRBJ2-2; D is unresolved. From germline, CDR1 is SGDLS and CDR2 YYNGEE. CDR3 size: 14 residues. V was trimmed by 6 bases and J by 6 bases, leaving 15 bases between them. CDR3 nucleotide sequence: TGTGCCAGCACCCCTGGAGTTTGGGCCGGGGAGCTGTTTTTT. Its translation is CASTPGVWAGELFF. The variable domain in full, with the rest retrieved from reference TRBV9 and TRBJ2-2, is DSGVTQTPKHLITATGQRVTLRCSPRSGDLSVYWYQQSLDQGLQFLIQYYNGEERAKGNILERFSAQQFPDLHSELNLSSLELGDSALYFCASTPGVWAGELFFGEGSRLTVL.

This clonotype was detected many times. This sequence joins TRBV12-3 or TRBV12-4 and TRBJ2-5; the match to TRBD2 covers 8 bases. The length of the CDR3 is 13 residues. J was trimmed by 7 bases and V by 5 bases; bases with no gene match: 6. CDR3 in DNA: TGTGCCAGCAGTGCCGGGGGGGCACGGACCCAGTACTTC. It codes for CASSAGGARTQYF.

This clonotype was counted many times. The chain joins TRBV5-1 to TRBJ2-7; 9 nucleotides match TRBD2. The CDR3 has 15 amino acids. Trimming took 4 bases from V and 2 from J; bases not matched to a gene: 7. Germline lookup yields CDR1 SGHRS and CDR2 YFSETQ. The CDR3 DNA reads TGCGCCAGCAGCCCAACTAGCGGGTTGACCTACGAGCAGTACTTC. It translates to CASSPTSGLTYEQYF.